Described below is a single TCR beta chain sequence and its context. Which antigen it targets is not known. Base qualities were left out, and no much larger clone turns up one base away. The data stem from a study of shared T cell receptors in the human thymus (dated by TCRdb to the early 2020s). Study-wide context: The study examined how self-reactive, shared T-cell receptor alpha chains are generated in the human thymus.

The CDR3, cysteine through phenylalanine, is 12 amino acids long. Left in the record is the CDR3 DNA by itself, 36 bases read in frame from the first base. The V end gives up 2 bases and the J end 8 bases, leaving 0 bases in the junction not matched to a gene. Based on the germline V gene (reference sequence), the CDR1 and CDR2 sequences are MNHEY and SMNVEV. Library preparation used the immunoSEQ multiplex PCR assay. As stored in TCRdb, this immuneACCESS dataset retains in-frame rearrangements with V and J assigned. A fraction of the clones does not appear; measured against another copy, unresolved V genes explain less than half of the discrepancy, and the remainder lacks a known reason. The sample yields hundreds of thousands of clones; more than 75% were counted once. The ten largest make up 0.01% of the sample. This same sample was also taken into another study, of human thymus T cells. In that second paper, the authors write: The donors were immunologically healthy infants in Finland who had open corrective cardiac surgery for congenital heart defects. Thymus tissue was collected as surgical resects that were removed during corrective cardiac surgery. Usage of V and J gene segments appeared to be biased in both the thymic and the peripheral blood repertoires. According to the related research, thymic TCR repertoires were highly overlapping among unrelated individuals. TCR alpha and beta repertoires from roughly 8 infant thymus samples and a few related peripheral blood samples were characterized in the study. Donor ages ranged from 7 to 244 days, and the cohort comprised six or seven male and a couple of female infants. After being mechanically released from the tissue, thymocytes were kept at -70 degrees C in pellets of about 8.5-32 million cells. A QIAsymphony instrument was used to extract genomic DNA from frozen cell pellets. The immunoSEQ multiplex PCR assay was used to amplify the TCRB and TCRAD loci from a standardized amount of quality-controlled genomic DNA. The amplicons spanned the V(D)J region and were long enough to cover the CDR3 and allow V and J genes to be identified. Amplicon sequencing was performed on an Illumina platform through the commercial immunoSEQ service. Primer bias and sequencing errors were corrected as previously described, and TCRAD and TCRB were defined on the basis of the IMGT database. Analysis of the repertoires was done with immunoSEQ Analyzer 3.0 and VDJTools and included basic statistics, V/J segment usage, diversity estimates, rarefaction and pairwise overlap. To estimate diversity, the Chao1, ChaoE, Efron-Thisted, Shannon and inverse Simpson indices were applied, and diversity was also estimated on datasets down-sampled to the smallest sample. Repertoire overlap was determined by strict matching of CDR3 nucleotide sequence, V gene and J gene, and Jaccard-based multidimensional scaling clustering was applied. On average, about 810,000 unique TCRB clonotypes were obtained from thymus samples, compared with approximately 84,000 from blood samples.

Sequencing was carried out using thymocytes. The chain was built from TRBV27 and TRBJ2-3, with TRBD1 matching 8 junction bases. This receptor was identified in a boy younger than two with a congenital heart defect. Donor details come from another sample of the same person, matched by shared clones. In nucleotide form, the sequence is TGTGCCAGCAGTTTACAGGGGGCTACGCAGTATTTT. The translation is CASSLQGATQYF.